This T cell receptor (beta chain) is from a study of T cells in Graves' hyperthyroidism and ophthalmopathy. Whole-study context: At initial diagnosis, before any treatment had begun, peripheral blood was obtained.

This clonotype was picked up a small number of times. Amplification of TCR beta CDR3 regions was performed using RNA transcripts as template. First-round RT-PCR of the TCR CDR3 relied on the HTBI primer set. Each CDR3 protein is one row after TCRdb ran MiXCR on the multiplex PCR reads. The data hold 350,000 to 450,000 distinct CDR3 sequences, with about 14% observed a single time. The CDR3 runs to 14 residues. The junction had 2 bases not matched to a gene; V was cut back by 5 bases and J by 5 bases. From germline, CDR1 is SEHNR and CDR2 FQNEAQ (reference sequence). Fresh peripheral blood, about 10 ml of it, supplied the PBMCs.

The chain couples TRBV7-9 to TRBJ1-5; 11 nucleotides align to TRBD1. The TCR comes from a woman aged 55-69 years with Graves' hyperthyroidism. Sequenced material: blood. The CDR3 region has the DNA TGTGCCAGCAGCAAGGACAGGGGGCATCAGCCCCAGCATTTT. It encodes CASSKDRGHQPQHF.